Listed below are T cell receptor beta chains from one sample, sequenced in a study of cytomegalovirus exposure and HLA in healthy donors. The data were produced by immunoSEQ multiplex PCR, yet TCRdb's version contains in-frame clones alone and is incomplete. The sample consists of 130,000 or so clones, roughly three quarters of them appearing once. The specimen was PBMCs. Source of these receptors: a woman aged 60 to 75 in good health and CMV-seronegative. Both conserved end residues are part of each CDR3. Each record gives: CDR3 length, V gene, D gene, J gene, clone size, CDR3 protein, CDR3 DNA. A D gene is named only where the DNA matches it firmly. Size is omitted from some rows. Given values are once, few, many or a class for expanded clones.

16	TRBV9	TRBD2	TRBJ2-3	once	CASSVGVAGGTDTQYF	TGTGCCAGCAGCGTAGGGGTAGCGGGGGGGACAGATACGCAGTATTTT
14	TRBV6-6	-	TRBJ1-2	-	CATRQAGFNYGYTF	TGTGCCACGAGACAGGCCGGCTTTAACTATGGCTACACCTTC
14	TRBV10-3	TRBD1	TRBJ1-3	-	CATYDRDAGNTIYF	TGTGCCACCTATGACAGGGACGCTGGAAACACCATATATTTT
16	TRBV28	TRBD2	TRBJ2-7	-	CASSLYRREARREQYF	TGTGCCAGCAGTTTATACCGGCGGGAGGCCCGGAGGGAGCAGTACTTC
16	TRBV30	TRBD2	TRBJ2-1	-	CAWSPLGTSGNNEQFF	TGTGCCTGGAGTCCCCTCGGGACTAGCGGGAACAATGAGCAGTTCTTC
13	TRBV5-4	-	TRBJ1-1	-	CATEDKSNTEAFF	TGTGCCACTGAGGACAAATCGAACACTGAAGCTTTCTTT
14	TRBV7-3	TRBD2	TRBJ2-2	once	CASGLAGTTGELFF	TGTGCCAGCGGACTAGCGGGTACGACCGGGGAGCTGTTTTTT
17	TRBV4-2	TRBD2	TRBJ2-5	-	CASSQGTSGRKEETQYF	TGTGCCAGCAGCCAGGGGACTAGCGGGAGGAAGGAGGAGACCCAGTACTTC
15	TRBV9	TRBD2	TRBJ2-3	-	CASSVGNSGTDTQYF	TGTGCCAGCAGCGTAGGAAATAGCGGGACAGATACGCAGTATTTT
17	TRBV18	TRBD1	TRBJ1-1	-	CASSPGTGAYGNTEAFF	TGTGCCAGCTCTCCGGGGACAGGGGCTTATGGGAACACTGAAGCTTTCTTT
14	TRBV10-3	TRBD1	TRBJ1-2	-	CAISESGTGEAYTF	TGTGCCATCAGTGAGTCAGGGACAGGGGAGGCTTACACCTTC
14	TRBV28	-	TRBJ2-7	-	CASRKTDPPYEQYF	TGTGCCAGCAGGAAGACAGATCCTCCCTACGAGCAGTACTTC
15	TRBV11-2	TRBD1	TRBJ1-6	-	CASSGMSDRALTLHF	TGTGCCAGCAGCGGAATGAGTGACAGGGCCCTCACCCTCCACTTT
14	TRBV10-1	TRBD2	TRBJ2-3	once	CASSEGLAGDTQYF	TGCGCCAGCAGTGAAGGACTAGCTGGAGATACGCAGTATTTT
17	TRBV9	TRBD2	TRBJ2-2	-	CASSPGQTSGRTGELFF	TGTGCCAGCAGCCCTGGACAGACTAGCGGGAGAACCGGGGAGCTGTTTTTT